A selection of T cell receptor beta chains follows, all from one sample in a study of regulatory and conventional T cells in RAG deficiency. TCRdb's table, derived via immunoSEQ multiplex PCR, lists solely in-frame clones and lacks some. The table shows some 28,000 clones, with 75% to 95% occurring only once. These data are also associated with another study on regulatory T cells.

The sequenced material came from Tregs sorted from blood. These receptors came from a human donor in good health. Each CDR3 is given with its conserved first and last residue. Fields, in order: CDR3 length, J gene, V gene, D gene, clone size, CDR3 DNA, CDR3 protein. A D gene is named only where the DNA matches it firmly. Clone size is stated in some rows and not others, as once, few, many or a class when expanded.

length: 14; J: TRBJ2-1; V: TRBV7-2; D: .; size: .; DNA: TGTGCCAGCAGCTTAGAGGGTTTCTACAATGAGCAGTTCTTC; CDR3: CASSLEGFYNEQFF
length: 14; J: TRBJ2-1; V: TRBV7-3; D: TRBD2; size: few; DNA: TGTGCCAGCAGCCCTTTCCCGCGGGGGGGTGAGCAGTTCTTC; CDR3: CASSPFPRGGEQFF
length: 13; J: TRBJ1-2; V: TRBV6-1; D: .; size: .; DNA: TGTGCCAGCAGTGCCCAGGGAACCTATGGCTACACCTTC; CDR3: CASSAQGTYGYTF
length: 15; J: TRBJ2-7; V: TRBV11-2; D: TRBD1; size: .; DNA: TGTGCCAGCAGCCTCGGACAGGGGTACTCCTACGAGCAGTACTTC; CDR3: CASSLGQGYSYEQYF
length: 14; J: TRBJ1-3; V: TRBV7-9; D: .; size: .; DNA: TGTGCCAGCAGCTTCTCAGTCTCTGGAAACACCATATATTTT; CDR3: CASSFSVSGNTIYF
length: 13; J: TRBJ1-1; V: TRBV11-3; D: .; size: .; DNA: TGTGCCAGCTCCTTCCGGGGAAACACTGAAGCTTTCTTT; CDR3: CASSFRGNTEAFF
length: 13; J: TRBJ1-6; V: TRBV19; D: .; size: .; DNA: TGTGCCAGTAGTATACAGGGCAGTTCACCCCTCCACTTT; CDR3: CASSIQGSSPLHF
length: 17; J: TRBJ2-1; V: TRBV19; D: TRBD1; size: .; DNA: TGTGCCAGTAGTATAGGAGGGGACAGCCCCCTGGGGAATGAGCAGTTCTTC; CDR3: CASSIGGDSPLGNEQFF
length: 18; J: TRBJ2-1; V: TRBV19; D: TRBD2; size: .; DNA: TGTGCCAGTGGGTGGAGGGCTAGCGGGGCCTCGGCCGCCAATGAGCAGTTCTTC; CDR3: CASGWRASGASAANEQFF
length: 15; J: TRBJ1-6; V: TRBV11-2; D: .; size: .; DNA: TGTGCCAGCAGCTTAGGCCAGGGATATAATTCACCCCTCCACTTT; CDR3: CASSLGQGYNSPLHF
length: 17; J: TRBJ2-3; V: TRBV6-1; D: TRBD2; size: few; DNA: TGTGCCAGCAGTGAAGCTAGGGCGGGGGGGCGGCCAGATACGCAGTATTTT; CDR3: CASSEARAGGRPDTQYF
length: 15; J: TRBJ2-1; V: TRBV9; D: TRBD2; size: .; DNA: TGTGCCAGCAGCGCGGGACTAGCGGGGGGCAATGAGCAGTTCTTC; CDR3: CASSAGLAGGNEQFF
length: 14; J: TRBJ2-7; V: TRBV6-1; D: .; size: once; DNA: TGTGCCAGCATCTCCCTCGGTGGGGTCTACGAGCAGTACTTC; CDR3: CASISLGGVYEQYF
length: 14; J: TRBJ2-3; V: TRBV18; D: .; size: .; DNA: TGTGCCAGCTCACCACCCCCGAGGAGAGATACGCAGTATTTT; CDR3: CASSPPPRRDTQYF
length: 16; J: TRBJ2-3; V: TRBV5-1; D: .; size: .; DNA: TGCGCCAGCAGCTGGACCTCAGGGGGGGGCACAGATACGCAGTATTTT; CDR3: CASSWTSGGGTDTQYF
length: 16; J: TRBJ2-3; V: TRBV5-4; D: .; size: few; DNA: TGTGCCAGCAGCTTTGCCGGGCTCTCCTTTACAGATACGCAGTATTTT; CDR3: CASSFAGLSFTDTQYF
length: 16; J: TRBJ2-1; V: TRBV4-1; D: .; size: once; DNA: TGCGCCAGCAGCCAAGATAGGGACTCCCGCTACAATGAGCAGTTCTTC; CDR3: CASSQDRDSRYNEQFF
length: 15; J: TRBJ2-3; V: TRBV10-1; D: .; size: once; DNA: TGCGCCAGCAGTGAGTACCGGACGGAAACAGATACGCAGTATTTT; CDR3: CASSEYRTETDTQYF
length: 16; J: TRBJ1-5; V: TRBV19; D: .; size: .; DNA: TGTGCCAGTAGTGCCAGGGATGGTAGATCGAATCAGCCCCAGCATTTT; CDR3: CASSARDGRSNQPQHF
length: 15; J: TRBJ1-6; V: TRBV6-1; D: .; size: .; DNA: TGTGCCAGTCAGAGAGGGGCCACCTCAAATTCACCCCTCCACTTT; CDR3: CASQRGATSNSPLHF
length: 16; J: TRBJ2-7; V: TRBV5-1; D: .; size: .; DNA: TGCGCCAGCAGCTCCGTCCCCGCAGGGGTGTCCTACGAGCAGTACTTC; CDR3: CASSSVPAGVSYEQYF
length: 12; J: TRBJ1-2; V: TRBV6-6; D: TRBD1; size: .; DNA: TGTGCCAGCAGCCCCCGACAGGGTGGCTACACCTTC; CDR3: CASSPRQGGYTF
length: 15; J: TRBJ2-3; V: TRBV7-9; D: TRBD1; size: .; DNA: TGTGCCAGCAGCTTTCAGGGGGTGGTCACAGATACGCAGTATTTT; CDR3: CASSFQGVVTDTQYF
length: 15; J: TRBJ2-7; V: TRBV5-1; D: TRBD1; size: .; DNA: TGCGCCAGCAGCCAAGGGACAGGGGGGACCTACGAGCAGTACTTC; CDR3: CASSQGTGGTYEQYF
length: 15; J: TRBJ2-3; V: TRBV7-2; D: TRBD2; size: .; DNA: TGTGCCAGCAGCTTAGCCCCTAGCGGAACAGATACGCAGTATTTT; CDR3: CASSLAPSGTDTQYF
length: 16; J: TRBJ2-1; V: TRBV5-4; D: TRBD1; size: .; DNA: TGTGCCAGCAGCTTCAAGACAGGGGGGTCCTACAATGAGCAGTTCTTC; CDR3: CASSFKTGGSYNEQFF
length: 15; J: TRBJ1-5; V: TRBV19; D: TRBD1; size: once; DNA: TGTGCCAGTAGTTCGCCAGGGGGCCGGTCGAAACCCCAGCATTTT; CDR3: CASSSPGGRSKPQHF